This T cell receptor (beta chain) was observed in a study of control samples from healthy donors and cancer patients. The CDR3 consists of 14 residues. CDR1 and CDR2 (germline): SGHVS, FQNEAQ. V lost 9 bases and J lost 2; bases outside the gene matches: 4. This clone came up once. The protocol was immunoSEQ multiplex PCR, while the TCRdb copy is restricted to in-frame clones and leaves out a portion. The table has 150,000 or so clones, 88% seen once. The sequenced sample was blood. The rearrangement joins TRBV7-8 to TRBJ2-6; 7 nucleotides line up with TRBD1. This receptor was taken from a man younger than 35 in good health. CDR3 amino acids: CASYRGPGANVLTF. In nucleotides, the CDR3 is TGTGCCAGTTACAGGGGACCTGGGGCCAACGTCCTGACTTTC.